This is a list of T cell receptor beta chains from one sample in a study of cytomegalovirus exposure and HLA in healthy donors. Generated by immunoSEQ multiplex PCR, the TCRdb table keeps only in-frame clones and is missing some. This table holds 130,000 or so clones, about 91% found once. Sequenced input: PBMCs. These receptors all come from a woman aged 18 to 35 in good health and CMV-seronegative. CDR3s include the opening cysteine and the closing phenylalanine or tryptophan. Each record gives: clone size, V gene, J gene, D gene, CDR3 DNA, CDR3 protein. The D gene is left open where the match is weak. The size field is filled for only some rows; it gives once, few, many or a size class.

clone_size: -; v_call: TRBV4-2; j_call: TRBJ1-4; d_call: TRBD1; cdr3_nt: TGTGCCAGCAGCCTGCTGGGACAGAACAATGAAAAACTGTTTTTT; cdr3_aa: CASSLLGQNNEKLFF
clone_size: -; v_call: TRBV6-6; j_call: TRBJ1-2; d_call: TRBD1; cdr3_nt: TGTGCCACCTCTTGGGGACAGGAGGGCTATGGCTACACCTTC; cdr3_aa: CATSWGQEGYGYTF
clone_size: -; v_call: TRBV6-6; j_call: TRBJ1-2; d_call: -; cdr3_nt: TGTGCCAGCAGCCCCGACAAGAACTATGGCTACACCTTC; cdr3_aa: CASSPDKNYGYTF
clone_size: -; v_call: TRBV5-8; j_call: TRBJ1-4; d_call: TRBD1; cdr3_nt: TGTGCCAGCAGCAAAGGGACAGGCTACTCAACTAATGAAAAACTGTTTTTT; cdr3_aa: CASSKGTGYSTNEKLFF
clone_size: -; v_call: TRBV19; j_call: TRBJ1-5; d_call: -; cdr3_nt: TGTGCCAGTAGCCGACTTCCTAATAGCAATCAGCCCCAGCATTTT; cdr3_aa: CASSRLPNSNQPQHF
clone_size: -; v_call: TRBV11-1; j_call: TRBJ2-5; d_call: TRBD1; cdr3_nt: TGTGCCACAAAACCCGGGACAGCCTTTTGGGAGACCCAGTACTTC; cdr3_aa: CATKPGTAFWETQYF
clone_size: once; v_call: TRBV11-2; j_call: TRBJ2-2; d_call: TRBD1; cdr3_nt: TGTGCCAGCAGCTTAGATAGACAGGGGTTCTCGACCGGGGAGCTGTTTTTT; cdr3_aa: CASSLDRQGFSTGELFF
clone_size: -; v_call: TRBV5-1; j_call: TRBJ2-3; d_call: -; cdr3_nt: TGCGCCAGCAGCTGGGGGGGGCCAGATACGCAGTATTTT; cdr3_aa: CASSWGGPDTQYF
clone_size: -; v_call: TRBV5-1; j_call: TRBJ1-1; d_call: -; cdr3_nt: TGCGCCAGCAGCTTGCTAGACACTGAAGCTTTCTTT; cdr3_aa: CASSLLDTEAFF
clone_size: -; v_call: TRBV5-3; j_call: TRBJ1-5; d_call: TRBD1; cdr3_nt: TGTGCCAGAAGCTTGGAAGTGGACAGGGGGCTAAGGGGGCTAGTCCGCAATCAGCCCCAGCATTTT; cdr3_aa: CARSLEVDRGLRGLVRNQPQHF
clone_size: -; v_call: TRBV5-1; j_call: TRBJ1-5; d_call: -; cdr3_nt: TGCGCCAGCAGCCACCGGGGAAACTATAGCAATCAGCCCCAGCATTTT; cdr3_aa: CASSHRGNYSNQPQHF
clone_size: -; v_call: TRBV12-1; j_call: TRBJ1-6; d_call: -; cdr3_nt: TGTGCCAGCAGCGTGAACACAGGGGAAGTATCGGGTACACCCCTCCACTTT; cdr3_aa: CASSVNTGEVSGTPLHF
clone_size: -; v_call: TRBV10-3; j_call: TRBJ1-1; d_call: -; cdr3_nt: TGTGCCATCAGTGAGTTTCAGTACAGAGGGTCAGATGGGAACACTGAAGCTTTCTTT; cdr3_aa: CAISEFQYRGSDGNTEAFF
clone_size: -; v_call: TRBV5-1; j_call: TRBJ1-2; d_call: -; cdr3_nt: TGCGCCAGCAGCCTACAAGAGGACTATGGCTACACCTTC; cdr3_aa: CASSLQEDYGYTF
clone_size: -; v_call: TRBV7-2; j_call: TRBJ2-2; d_call: -; cdr3_nt: TGTGCCAGCAGCCCCCGGGTAGGGGGAGGGTTCGGGGAGCTGTTTTTT; cdr3_aa: CASSPRVGGGFGELFF
clone_size: -; v_call: TRBV7-7; j_call: TRBJ2-7; d_call: -; cdr3_nt: TGTGCCAGCAGCTTACTCAGCGGCAGCACCTACGAGCAGTACTTC; cdr3_aa: CASSLLSGSTYEQYF
clone_size: -; v_call: TRBV7-3; j_call: TRBJ1-1; d_call: TRBD1; cdr3_nt: TGTGCCAGCAGCTTAACGATCAAGGACAGGGTTTTCTTT; cdr3_aa: CASSLTIKDRVFF
clone_size: -; v_call: TRBV6-6; j_call: TRBJ2-2; d_call: TRBD2; cdr3_nt: TGTGCCAGCATTCTTAGCGGGGGGGGCACCGGGGAGCTGTTTTTT; cdr3_aa: CASILSGGGTGELFF
clone_size: -; v_call: TRBV27; j_call: TRBJ2-5; d_call: -; cdr3_nt: TGTGCCAGCAGCCCCTGGACGAGGGGGGAGACCCAGTACTTC; cdr3_aa: CASSPWTRGETQYF
clone_size: -; v_call: TRBV6-5; j_call: TRBJ1-1; d_call: -; cdr3_nt: TGTGCCAGCAGCAAGACCCGGGTGGACACTGAAGCTTTCTTT; cdr3_aa: CASSKTRVDTEAFF
clone_size: -; v_call: TRBV10-3; j_call: TRBJ2-1; d_call: -; cdr3_nt: TGTGCCATCAGTGGAGGGGGCAATGAGCAGTTCTTC; cdr3_aa: CAISGGGNEQFF
clone_size: -; v_call: TRBV7-9; j_call: TRBJ2-3; d_call: -; cdr3_nt: TGTGCCAGCAGCCCAGCCGGGGGGCCGGCGGGCACAGATACGCAGTATTTT; cdr3_aa: CASSPAGGPAGTDTQYF
clone_size: -; v_call: TRBV5-6; j_call: TRBJ1-4; d_call: -; cdr3_nt: TGTGCCAGCTTCTGGAGGGTAGAAGAAAAACTGTTTTTT; cdr3_aa: CASFWRVEEKLFF
clone_size: -; v_call: TRBV5-1; j_call: TRBJ2-1; d_call: -; cdr3_nt: TGCGCCAGCAGCCCGAGGGGAGGAGGAAAATACAATGAGCAGTTCTTC; cdr3_aa: CASSPRGGGKYNEQFF
clone_size: -; v_call: TRBV7-9; j_call: TRBJ1-6; d_call: TRBD1; cdr3_nt: TGTGCCAGCAGCGTTACAGGGGGTCTTTATAATTCACCCCTCCACTTT; cdr3_aa: CASSVTGGLYNSPLHF
clone_size: -; v_call: TRBV6-4; j_call: TRBJ2-6; d_call: -; cdr3_nt: TGTGCCAGCGGGCAAGACGACTCTGGGGCCAACGTCCTGACTTTC; cdr3_aa: CASGQDDSGANVLTF
clone_size: -; v_call: TRBV9; j_call: TRBJ1-1; d_call: -; cdr3_nt: TGTGCCAGCAGCGCCTTGGACGGGGGGTGGGAAGCTTTCTTT; cdr3_aa: CASSALDGGWEAFF
clone_size: -; v_call: TRBV7-9; j_call: TRBJ1-1; d_call: -; cdr3_nt: TGTGCCAGCAGCTTACAGGGGTCAACTGAAGCTTTCTTT; cdr3_aa: CASSLQGSTEAFF
clone_size: -; v_call: TRBV19; j_call: TRBJ1-5; d_call: -; cdr3_nt: TGTGCCAGTAGCCTCGGAGCCCAGCCCCAGCATTTT; cdr3_aa: CASSLGAQPQHF
clone_size: -; v_call: TRBV5-6; j_call: TRBJ1-4; d_call: -; cdr3_nt: TGTGCCAGCAGCTCGAGAGAACTCGGGGGTATCAATGAAAAACTGTTTTTT; cdr3_aa: CASSSRELGGINEKLFF
clone_size: -; v_call: TRBV25-1; j_call: TRBJ2-7; d_call: TRBD1; cdr3_nt: TGTGCCAGCAGTGCGGGACAGGGGCTTCCCCAGCAGTACTTC; cdr3_aa: CASSAGQGLPQQYF
clone_size: -; v_call: TRBV18; j_call: TRBJ2-5; d_call: TRBD1; cdr3_nt: TGTGCCAGCTCACCCATACAGGGGAACCAAGAGACCCAGTACTTC; cdr3_aa: CASSPIQGNQETQYF
clone_size: -; v_call: TRBV15; j_call: TRBJ2-2; d_call: -; cdr3_nt: TGTGCCACCAGCAGAGAGGTTAGCGGCAACACCGGGGAGCTGTTTTTT; cdr3_aa: CATSREVSGNTGELFF
clone_size: -; v_call: TRBV7-2; j_call: TRBJ2-2; d_call: -; cdr3_nt: TGTGCCAGCAGCCCTGTGGGCGGGCTTGATTTAGGGGAGCTGTTTTTT; cdr3_aa: CASSPVGGLDLGELFF
clone_size: -; v_call: TRBV9; j_call: TRBJ2-3; d_call: -; cdr3_nt: TGTGCCAGCAGCGTAGGGAGAAGCACAGATACGCAGTATTTT; cdr3_aa: CASSVGRSTDTQYF
clone_size: once; v_call: TRBV6-6; j_call: TRBJ1-1; d_call: -; cdr3_nt: TGTGCCACCAATCTGAGCTTGAACACTGAAGCTTTCTTT; cdr3_aa: CATNLSLNTEAFF
clone_size: -; v_call: TRBV5-1; j_call: TRBJ2-1; d_call: TRBD2; cdr3_nt: TGCGCCAGCAGCTTGGGACTAGCGGGGACGAATGAGCAGTTCTTC; cdr3_aa: CASSLGLAGTNEQFF
clone_size: -; v_call: TRBV2; j_call: TRBJ2-5; d_call: -; cdr3_nt: TGTGCCAGCAGTCCCAGCTTCCGCGGAGAGACCCAGTACTTC; cdr3_aa: CASSPSFRGETQYF
clone_size: -; v_call: TRBV9; j_call: TRBJ2-3; d_call: -; cdr3_nt: TGTGCCAGCAGCCATCAGCAGGGGCTCTCCGTTCCAGATACGCAGTATTTT; cdr3_aa: CASSHQQGLSVPDTQYF
clone_size: -; v_call: TRBV27; j_call: TRBJ2-2; d_call: -; cdr3_nt: TGTGCCAGCAAGATAGACAGCGCGTGGGGCACCGGGGAGCTGTTTTTT; cdr3_aa: CASKIDSAWGTGELFF
clone_size: -; v_call: TRBV5-6; j_call: TRBJ1-6; d_call: TRBD1; cdr3_nt: TGTGCCAGCAGCCCCACCCCGGGACAGGGGAGGTATAATTCACCCCTCCACTTT; cdr3_aa: CASSPTPGQGRYNSPLHF
clone_size: -; v_call: TRBV18; j_call: TRBJ2-5; d_call: TRBD2; cdr3_nt: TGTGCCAGCTCACCACCGATAGCGGGGGGGAAGGAGACCCAGTACTTC; cdr3_aa: CASSPPIAGGKETQYF
clone_size: once; v_call: TRBV5-4; j_call: TRBJ2-1; d_call: TRBD2; cdr3_nt: TGTGCCAGCAGACGGGAACCGGGACTAGCGGGGGAGAGCTCCTACAATGAGCAGTTCTTC; cdr3_aa: CASRREPGLAGESSYNEQFF
clone_size: -; v_call: TRBV9; j_call: TRBJ2-1; d_call: -; cdr3_nt: TGTGCCAGCAGCGTAGGGTCAGGGGTGAATGAGCAGTTCTTC; cdr3_aa: CASSVGSGVNEQFF
clone_size: few; v_call: TRBV18; j_call: TRBJ1-6; d_call: -; cdr3_nt: TGTGCCAGCTCACCGAGTCGGGTCAATAATTCACCCCTCCACTTT; cdr3_aa: CASSPSRVNNSPLHF
clone_size: -; v_call: TRBV2; j_call: TRBJ1-6; d_call: -; cdr3_nt: TGTGCCACCGCGCCGCTTTCGAATTCACCCCTCCACTTT; cdr3_aa: CATAPLSNSPLHF
clone_size: -; v_call: TRBV29-1; j_call: TRBJ2-7; d_call: TRBD2; cdr3_nt: TGCAGCGTTGAAGGAGCCGGGACTAGCTACGAGCAGTACTTC; cdr3_aa: CSVEGAGTSYEQYF
clone_size: -; v_call: TRBV2; j_call: TRBJ1-2; d_call: TRBD1; cdr3_nt: TGTGCCAGCAGGGACAGGGGTTATGGCTACACCTTC; cdr3_aa: CASRDRGYGYTF
clone_size: -; v_call: TRBV18; j_call: TRBJ1-4; d_call: -; cdr3_nt: TGTGCCAGCTCACCTTTCGGACAAGGCGAAAAACTGTTTTTT; cdr3_aa: CASSPFGQGEKLFF
clone_size: -; v_call: TRBV4-1; j_call: TRBJ2-7; d_call: TRBD1; cdr3_nt: TGCGCCAGCAGCCAGGGGGACAGGGGGCCGTACGAGCAGTACTTC; cdr3_aa: CASSQGDRGPYEQYF
clone_size: -; v_call: TRBV5-4; j_call: TRBJ1-5; d_call: -; cdr3_nt: TGTGCCAGCAGCGGGGGGGACAATCAGCCCCAGCATTTT; cdr3_aa: CASSGGDNQPQHF
clone_size: -; v_call: TRBV6-1; j_call: TRBJ1-2; d_call: TRBD1; cdr3_nt: TGTGCCAGCCGCACAGGGGTCGACTATGGCTACACCTTC; cdr3_aa: CASRTGVDYGYTF
clone_size: -; v_call: TRBV4-1; j_call: TRBJ2-2; d_call: TRBD1; cdr3_nt: TGCGCCAGCAGCCAACCAGGGGGCTACGCCGGGGAGCTGTTTTTT; cdr3_aa: CASSQPGGYAGELFF
clone_size: -; v_call: TRBV27; j_call: TRBJ1-1; d_call: -; cdr3_nt: TGTGCCAGCAGTCAACAAATTTGGAACACTGAAGCTTTCTTT; cdr3_aa: CASSQQIWNTEAFF
clone_size: -; v_call: TRBV11-2; j_call: TRBJ1-2; d_call: TRBD1; cdr3_nt: TGTGCCAGCAAAGCCGGGACAGCAAACTATGGCTACACCTTC; cdr3_aa: CASKAGTANYGYTF